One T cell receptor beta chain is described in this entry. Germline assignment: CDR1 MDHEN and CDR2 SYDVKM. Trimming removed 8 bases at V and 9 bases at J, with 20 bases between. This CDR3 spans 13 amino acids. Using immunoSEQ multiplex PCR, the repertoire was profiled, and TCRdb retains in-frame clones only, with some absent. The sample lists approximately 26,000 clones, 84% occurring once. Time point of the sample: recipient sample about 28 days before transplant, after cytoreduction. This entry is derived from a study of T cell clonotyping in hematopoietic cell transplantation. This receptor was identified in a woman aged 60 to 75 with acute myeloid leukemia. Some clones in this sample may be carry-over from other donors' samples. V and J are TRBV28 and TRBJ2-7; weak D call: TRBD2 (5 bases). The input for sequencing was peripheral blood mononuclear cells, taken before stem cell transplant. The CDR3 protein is CASARALRSGQYF. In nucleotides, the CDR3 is TGTGCCAGCGCTCGGGCACTACGAAGCGGGCAGTACTTC. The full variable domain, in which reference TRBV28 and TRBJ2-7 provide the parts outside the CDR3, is DVKVTQSSRYLVKRTGEKVFLECVQDMDHENMFWYRQDPGLGLRLIYFSYDVKMKEKGDIPEGYSVSREKKERFSLILESASTNQTSMYLCASARALRSGQYFGPGTRLTVT.